This TCR beta chain derives from a study of blood T cell repertoires in COVID-19. Study background: Material from acute and convalescent COVID-19 was sourced from the United States, Italy and Spain. The analysed material was cDNA or gDNA that came from T cells, B-cell-depleted T cells, or PBMCs.

Enrolment of Seattle patients took place during active infection, and they were followed longitudinally. Clones were read by immunoSEQ multiplex PCR, and TCRdb kept only the in-frame ones, dropping some. The repertoire holds 250,000 or so clones, with around 91% as singletons. The CDR3 loop spans 15 amino acids. V was clipped by 4 bases and J by 2 bases, with 12 bases between them. Germline CDR1 is SGHTA and CDR2 is FQGTGA. The source is a woman between 55 and 75 years old with COVID-19, enrolled during active disease. The rearrangement joins TRBV7-3 to TRBJ2-1, with D possibly being TRBD1 (6 bases). Sequenced material: peripheral blood. CDR3 coding DNA: TGTGCCAGCAGCTACGGACAGCGGCCCTACAATGAGCAGTTCTTC. Its translation: CASSYGQRPYNEQFF.